Shown below are 18 T cell receptor beta chains from a single sample sequenced in a study of cytomegalovirus exposure and HLA in healthy donors. Researchers ran the PCR with 60 Vbeta and 13 Jbeta primers. The repertoire was sequenced with immunoSEQ multiplex PCR; TCRdb's copy has only in-frame clones and lacks some. The sample carries about 240,000 clones, around 84% recorded once. The sequencing sample was made of PBMCs. The receptors shown here come from a girl aged 2 to 9 in good health and CMV-seronegative.

The rearrangement joins TRBV7-9 to TRBJ1-2; no clear D gene. The germline V gene has CDR1 SEHNR and CDR2 FQNEAQ (reference sequence). This CDR3 is 15 amino acids long. V was clipped by 0 bases and J by 4 bases, with 12 bases between them. Written as DNA, the CDR3 is TGTGCCAGCAGCTTAGCGGAGGGCAGGCTCTATGGCTACACCTTC. This sequence encodes CASSLAEGRLYGYTF. The variable domain in full, with the rest retrieved from reference TRBV7-9 and TRBJ1-2, is DTGVSQNPRHKITKRGQNVTFRCDPISEHNRLYWYRQTLGQGPEFLTYFQNEAQLEKSRLLSDRFSAERPKGSFSTLEIQRTEQGDSAMYLCASSLAEGRLYGYTFGSGTRLTVV.

The V and J genes are TRBV7-9 and TRBJ1-6, with D possibly being TRBD1 (5 bases). V gave up 5 bases and J gave up 10 bases, with 9 bases separating them. The length of the CDR3 is 12 residues. CDR1 and CDR2 from the germline V gene are SEHNR and FQNEAQ (reference sequence). The chain's CDR3 is CASSGQGSPLHF. In DNA form, the CDR3 reads TGTGCCAGCAGCGGACAAGGCTCACCCCTCCACTTT.

This clone appeared a single time. V usage is TRBV10-2 and J usage is TRBJ1-5; D gene ambiguous. Germline assignment: CDR1 WSHSY and CDR2 SAAADI. Trimming pared 7 bases from V and 9 bases from J, leaving 19 bases between. The CDR3 totals 14 residues. The CDR3 coding sequence is TGCGCCAGCACTCCCCGCCGGGGTAACGGGCCCCAGCATTTT. Translation gives CASTPRRGNGPQHF.

The gene calls are TRBV18 and TRBJ2-3; perhaps TRBD2 as D (6 bases). Trimming removed 4 bases at V and 3 bases at J, with 17 bases between. There are 16 residues in the CDR3. Germline V CDR1 and CDR2: KGHSH, LQKENI. CDR3 bases: TGTGCCAGCTCACTCGTTCCCGGGGGTAGGACAGATACGCAGTATTTT. Its translation: CASSLVPGGRTDTQYF. Looking up the rest from reference TRBV18 and TRBJ2-3 gives the full variable domain: NAGVMQNPRHLVRRRGQEARLRCSPMKGHSHVYWYRQLPEEGLKFMVYLQKENIIDESGMPKERFSAEFPKEGPSILRIQQVVRGDSAAYFCASSLVPGGRTDTQYFGPGTRLTVL.

The V call is TRBV5-8, the J call TRBJ1-4, with D unresolved. Trimming removed 1 base from V and 11 bases from J, with 12 bases in between. This CDR3 is 13 amino acids long. Germline CDR1 reads SGHTS; CDR2 reads YDEGEE. For the CDR3, the DNA is TGTGCCAGCAGCTTGCGGTCGGGGTGGAAACTGTTTTTT. Translating it yields CASSLRSGWKLFF. The entire variable domain, with the rest obtained from reference TRBV5-8 and TRBJ1-4, is as follows: EAGVTQSPTHLIKTRGQQATLRCSPISGHTSVYWYQQALGLGLQFLLWYDEGEERNRGNFPPRFSGRQFPNYSSELNVNALELEDSALYLCASSLRSGWKLFFGSGTQLSVL.

The chain uses TRBV5-1 and TRBJ2-1; 8 positions match TRBD2. The junction had 4 bases not matched to a gene; V was cut back by 2 bases and J by 6 bases. The germline CDR1 and CDR2 sequences are SGHRS and YFSETQ. The CDR3 extends over 14 amino acids. The CDR3 here is CASSLPGGSNEQFF. The CDR3 DNA reads as TGCGCCAGCAGCTTACCGGGAGGGTCCAATGAGCAGTTCTTC.

This clone was seen once. The chain recombines TRBV5-1 with TRBJ2-3; D remains unclear. CDR1 and CDR2 (germline): SGHRS, YFSETQ. The CDR3 is made up of 13 amino acids. Deletions cut 2 bases from V and 2 bases from J, with 6 bases between. The CDR3 sequence: CASSFAYTDTQYF. In DNA, the CDR3 is TGCGCCAGCAGCTTTGCGTACACAGATACGCAGTATTTT.

This chain uses TRBV18 with TRBJ2-1; perhaps TRBD1 as D (5 bases). The CDR3 sequence is 12 residues long. V dropped 5 bases and J dropped 6 bases, with 8 bases sitting between them. Per germline, CDR1 KGHSH and CDR2 LQKENI. The CDR3 DNA is TGTGCCAGCTCAACAGGCCGCAATGAGCAGTTCTTC. Amino acids: CASSTGRNEQFF. Variable domain in full (rest from reference TRBV18 and TRBJ2-1): NAGVMQNPRHLVRRRGQEARLRCSPMKGHSHVYWYRQLPEEGLKFMVYLQKENIIDESGMPKERFSAEFPKEGPSILRIQQVVRGDSAAYFCASSTGRNEQFFGPGTRLTVL.

The V gene is TRBV7-6, the J gene TRBJ1-1, with 7 bases that match TRBD1. CDR3 length equals 13 residues. Trimming took 11 bases from V and 0 from J; bases not matched to a gene: 6. The V gene's germline CDR1 is SGHVS and CDR2 FNYEAQ. CDR3 coding DNA: TGTGCCCTTCTGGGACAGTTGAACACTGAAGCTTTCTTT. As protein: CALLGQLNTEAFF.

The chain carries TRBV9 and TRBJ2-6; 12 positions agree with TRBD2. The CDR3 length is 17 residues. Looked up from germline, CDR1 is SGDLS and CDR2 is YYNGEE. V shed 4 bases and J 0 bases; nucleotides not matched to a gene: 2. CDR3 bases: TGTGCCAGCAGCTCGGGACTAGCGGGCTCTGGGGCCAACGTCCTGACTTTC. Protein product: CASSSGLAGSGANVLTF. The full variable domain, rest sourced from reference TRBV9 and TRBJ2-6, is DSGVTQTPKHLITATGQRVTLRCSPRSGDLSVYWYQQSLDQGLQFLIQYYNGEERAKGNILERFSAQQFPDLHSELNLSSLELGDSALYFCASSSGLAGSGANVLTFGAGSRLTVL.

The chain joins TRBV6-1 to TRBJ1-5; D gene unclear. The CDR3 is 18 residues long. V lost 0 bases to trimming and J lost 8 bases, with 23 bases between them. CDR1 is MNHNS and CDR2 is SASEGT in the germline V gene. CDR3 protein: CASSEATPDRHRQEPQHF. CDR3 coding DNA: TGTGCCAGCAGTGAAGCCACCCCCGACCGACATAGACAAGAGCCCCAGCATTTT.

J is TRBJ1-1 and V is TRBV19; the D gene is possibly TRBD1 (6 bases). This CDR3 has 13 residues. The V end was cut by 6 bases, the J end by 1 base, with 9 bases between. Per germline, CDR1 LNHDA and CDR2 SQIVND (reference sequence). The chain's CDR3 is CASSVDRNTEAFF. The CDR3 nucleotides read TGTGCCAGTAGCGTGGACAGGAACACTGAAGCTTTCTTT.

The genes are TRBV19 and TRBJ2-7; D might be TRBD1 (6 bases). Germline-derived CDR1 and CDR2 are LNHDA and SQIVND (reference sequence). With 5 bases removed from V and 6 bases from J, the gap between germline ends came to 11 bases. The CDR3 runs 12 residues. The CDR3 region is CASSVGHREQYF. The CDR3 bases are TGTGCCAGTAGTGTGGGACACCGCGAGCAGTACTTC.

J is TRBJ1-1 and V is TRBV5-4; D uncertain. The CDR3 runs 13 residues. V shed 7 bases and J shed 5 bases, with 15 bases lying between them. Germline CDR1 reads SGHNT; CDR2 reads YYREEE (reference sequence). In DNA, the CDR3 is TGTGCCAGCCGTGAGGGCGATTGGACTGAAGCTTTCTTT. This sequence encodes CASREGDWTEAFF.

The sample holds one count of this clone. The V call is TRBV5-3, the J call TRBJ2-3; the match to TRBD2 covers 8 bases. TRBV5-3 is treated as an ORF (open reading frame) with a function not yet certain. This CDR3 is 15 amino acids long. The ends lost 4 bases at V and 6 bases at J; junction bases unmatched: 10. CDR3 in amino acids: CARSVGGGPPDTQYF. The CDR3 DNA reads TGTGCCAGAAGCGTCGGCGGGGGGCCCCCGGATACGCAGTATTTT.

The chain is built from TRBV4-1 and TRBJ1-2, with 9 nucleotides matching TRBD1. J was trimmed by 4 bases and V by 6 bases; bases with no gene match: 9. This CDR3 has 15 amino acids. Per the germline V gene, CDR1 is MGHRA and CDR2 is YSYEKL. Here the CDR3 DNA reads TGCGCCAGCAGGAAAACAGGGGGCGCGGGCTATGGCTACACCTTC. Translation: CASRKTGGAGYGYTF.

This clone has just one count. This sequence joins TRBV5-4 and TRBJ2-1; D is perhaps TRBD2 (7 bases). The CDR3 consists of 14 residues. Per germline, CDR1 SGHNT and CDR2 YYREEE (reference sequence). V lost 1 base and J 10 bases, leaving 15 bases between the germline ends. CDR3 residues: CASSLWGGAREQFF. CDR3 DNA: TGTGCCAGCAGCTTGTGGGGGGGGGCACGGGAGCAGTTCTTC.

This clone has just a few counts. The chain has TRBV11-2 and TRBJ2-5; 8 bases fit TRBD2. The CDR3 totals 13 residues. The ends lost 3 bases at V and 9 bases at J; junction bases unmatched: 6. Looked up from germline, CDR1 is SGHAT and CDR2 is FQNNGV. The CDR3 sequence is CASSFEGGGSQYF. In DNA, the CDR3 is TGTGCCAGCAGCTTCGAGGGCGGGGGGTCCCAGTACTTC.